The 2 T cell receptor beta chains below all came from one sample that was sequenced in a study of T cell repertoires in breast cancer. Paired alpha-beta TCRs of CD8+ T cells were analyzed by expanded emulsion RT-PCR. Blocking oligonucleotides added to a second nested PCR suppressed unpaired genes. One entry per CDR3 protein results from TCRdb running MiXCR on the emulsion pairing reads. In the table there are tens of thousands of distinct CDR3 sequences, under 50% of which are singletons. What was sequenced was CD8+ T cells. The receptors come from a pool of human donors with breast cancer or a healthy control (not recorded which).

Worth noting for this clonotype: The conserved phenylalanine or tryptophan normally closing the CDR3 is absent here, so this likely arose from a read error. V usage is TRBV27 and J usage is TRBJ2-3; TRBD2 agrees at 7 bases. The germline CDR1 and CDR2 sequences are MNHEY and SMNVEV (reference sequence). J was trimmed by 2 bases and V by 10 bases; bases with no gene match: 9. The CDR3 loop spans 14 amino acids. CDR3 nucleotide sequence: TGTGCCACCCGGCGGGGGACGACCACAGATACGCAGTATCTT. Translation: CATRRGTTTDTQYL.

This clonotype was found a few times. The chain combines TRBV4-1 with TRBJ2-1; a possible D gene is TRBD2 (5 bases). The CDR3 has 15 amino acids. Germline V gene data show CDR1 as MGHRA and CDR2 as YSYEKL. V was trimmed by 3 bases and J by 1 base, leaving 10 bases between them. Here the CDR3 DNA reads TGCGCCAGCAGCCAGGATAGCGCATCCTACAATGAGCAGTTCTTC. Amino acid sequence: CASSQDSASYNEQFF.